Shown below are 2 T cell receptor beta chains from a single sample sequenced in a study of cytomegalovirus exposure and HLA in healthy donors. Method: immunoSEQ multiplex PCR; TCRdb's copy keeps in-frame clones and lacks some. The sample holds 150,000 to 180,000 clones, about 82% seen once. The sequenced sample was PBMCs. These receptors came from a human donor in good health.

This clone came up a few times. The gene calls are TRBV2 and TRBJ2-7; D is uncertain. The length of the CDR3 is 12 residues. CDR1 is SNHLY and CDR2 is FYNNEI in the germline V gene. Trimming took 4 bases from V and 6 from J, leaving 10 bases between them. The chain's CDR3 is CASSANRIEQYF. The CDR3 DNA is TGTGCCAGCAGTGCCAACAGAATCGAGCAGTACTTC.

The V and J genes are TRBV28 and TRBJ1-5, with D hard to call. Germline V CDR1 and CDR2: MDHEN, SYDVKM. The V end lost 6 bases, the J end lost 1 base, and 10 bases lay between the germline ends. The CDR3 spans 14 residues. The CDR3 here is CASSALRSNQPQHF. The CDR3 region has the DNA TGTGCCAGCAGCGCCCTCCGGAGCAATCAGCCCCAGCATTTT.